Each of the 24 T cell receptor beta chains below was sequenced from the same sample in a study of identical twins. Each CDR3 protein is one row after TCRdb ran MiXCR on the 5' RACE reads. The sample records about 470,000 distinct CDR3 sequences, approximately 24% being singletons. These data were also reused for a study on T cells expressing NK-cell markers.

Sequenced: CD4+ T cells sorted from blood. The receptors stem from a woman under 30 in good health.

The CDR3 DNA reads as TGTGCCAGCAGCTCCACGACGGTCTCCTACGAGCAGTACTTC. This codes for CASSSTTVSYEQYF. The chain links TRBV5-5 to TRBJ2-7; no definite D call. The CDR3 is 14 residues long. Looked up from germline, CDR1 is SGHKS and CDR2 is YYEKEE (reference sequence). Trimming removed 3 bases from V and 0 bases from J, with 10 bases in between.

The chain carries TRBV29-1 and TRBJ1-2; maybe TRBD1 (6 bases). CDR1 and CDR2 (germline): SQVTM, ANQGSEA. V lost 8 bases to trimming and J lost 4 bases, with 11 bases between them. This CDR3 region has 11 residues. CDR3 DNA sequence: TGCAGCTCGACAGGAGTCTATGGCTACACCTTC. It codes for CSSTGVYGYTF.

The table lists this clonotype with a few counts. The V gene is TRBV20-1, the J gene TRBJ2-5; 7 positions agree with TRBD2. V shed 5 bases and J 1 base; nucleotides not matched to a gene: 10. There are 15 residues in the CDR3. Germline CDR1 DFQATT, CDR2 SNEGSKA (reference sequence). The CDR3 spells CSADVAGGGQETQYF. Written as DNA, the CDR3 is TGCAGTGCTGACGTAGCGGGTGGTGGCCAAGAGACCCAGTACTTC.

This chain links TRBV2 with TRBJ2-7; no clear D. Germline-derived CDR1 and CDR2 are SNHLY and FYNNEI. The CDR3 runs 12 residues. Trimming removed 7 bases at V and 2 bases at J, with 9 bases between. CDR3 bases: TGTGCCAGCAAAAGGGATACCTACGAGCAGTACTTC. Amino acids: CASKRDTYEQYF.

This clonotype has ten or more counts. The chain has TRBV20-1 and TRBJ1-3; D call uncertain. Trimming took 3 bases from V and 4 from J, leaving 10 bases between them. The CDR3 has 13 amino acids. The germline V gene has CDR1 DFQATT and CDR2 SNEGSKA (reference sequence). CDR3 protein: CSASERRGNTIYF. The CDR3 region has the DNA TGCAGTGCTAGCGAGCGGCGAGGAAACACCATATATTTT.

In its sample, this clonotype was seen many times. The genes are TRBV19 and TRBJ1-5; TRBD1 aligns across 9 bases. The germline V gene encodes CDR1 LNHDA and CDR2 SQIVND (reference sequence). Trimming cost V 8 bases and J 0 bases; bases outside gene matches: 5. This CDR3 comprises 15 residues. CDR3 protein: CASLKQGASNQPQHF. The CDR3, as DNA: TGTGCCAGTTTAAAACAGGGGGCTAGCAATCAGCCCCAGCATTTT.

V is TRBV5-1 and J is TRBJ2-7, with unresolved D. Germline-derived CDR1 and CDR2 are SGHRS and YFSETQ. The CDR3 length is 15 residues. Trimming shortened V by 2 bases and J by 0 bases, and 12 bases separated the two germline ends. CDR3 bases: TGCGCCAGCAGCTTTCTCAGATCTAGCTCCTACGAGCAGTACTTC. Its translation is CASSFLRSSSYEQYF.

This clonotype occurred many times. The rearrangement links TRBV6-2 or TRBV6-3 to TRBJ2-1, with D possibly TRBD2 on 6 matching bases. V lost 0 bases, J lost 4 bases, and 16 bases lay in between. CDR3 length equals 17 residues. Germline CDR1 MNHEY, CDR2 SVGEGT. The CDR3 DNA is TGTGCCAGCAGTTACTCCGGGACCGCGGGGATATACAATGAGCAGTTCTTC. Amino acids: CASSYSGTAGIYNEQFF.

The chain combines TRBV5-1 with TRBJ2-7; 8 bases match TRBD2. The V gene end was trimmed by 0 bases and the J gene end by 0 bases; junction bases not matched to a gene: 14. This CDR3 comprises 19 residues. Germline CDR1 and CDR2: SGHRS and YFSETQ. The CDR3 loop reads CASSLVGQGKRGSSYEQYF. Here the CDR3 DNA reads TGCGCCAGCAGCTTGGTGGGGCAGGGGAAGCGGGGGAGCTCCTACGAGCAGTACTTC.

This chain uses TRBV9 with TRBJ2-2; D unclear. The CDR3 consists of 16 residues. The germline V gene encodes CDR1 SGDLS and CDR2 YYNGEE. Trimming stripped 0 bases from V and 2 bases from J, with 11 bases between. The CDR3 DNA reads TGTGCCAGCAGCGTAGAAGGCGGCAGAAACACCGGGGAGCTGTTTTTT. This codes for CASSVEGGRNTGELFF. Looking up the rest from reference TRBV9 and TRBJ2-2 gives the full variable domain: DSGVTQTPKHLITATGQRVTLRCSPRSGDLSVYWYQQSLDQGLQFLIQYYNGEERAKGNILERFSAQQFPDLHSELNLSSLELGDSALYFCASSVEGGRNTGELFFGEGSRLTVL.

The chain employs TRBV6-5 and TRBJ1-2; D might be TRBD1 (6 bases). V was pared by 0 bases and J by 4 bases, with 15 bases between. CDR1 is MNHEY and CDR2 is SVGAGI in the germline V gene. This CDR3 spans 16 amino acids. DNA of the CDR3: TGTGCCAGCAGTTACTCGATCTCGATGGGGGCCTATGGCTACACCTTC. It encodes CASSYSISMGAYGYTF.

This clonotype was found once. The chain carries TRBV5-1 and TRBJ2-3; TRBD2 aligns across 14 bases. V lost 4 bases, J lost 6 bases, and 7 bases stayed unmatched. Germline V gives CDR1 SGHRS, CDR2 YFSETQ. The CDR3 runs 16 residues. CDR3 protein: CASSPGLAGVSDTQYF. CDR3 sequence (DNA): TGCGCCAGCAGCCCGGGACTAGCGGGGGTGTCGGATACGCAGTATTTT.

The chain has TRBV3-1 and TRBJ2-5; TRBD1 might be the D (5 bases). The CDR3 extends over 15 amino acids. The V gene lost 2 bases and the J gene lost 2 bases, with 12 bases spanning the gap. The germline V gene has CDR1 LGHDT and CDR2 YNNKEL (reference sequence). The CDR3 region is CASSQLTGRQETQYF. The CDR3 nucleotides are TGTGCCAGCAGCCAACTAACAGGCCGTCAAGAGACCCAGTACTTC.

The chain carries TRBV5-1 and TRBJ2-1; D unclear. The germline V gene has CDR1 SGHRS and CDR2 YFSETQ. V shed 0 bases and J shed 8 bases, with 6 bases lying between them. The CDR3 is made up of 12 amino acids. The CDR3 reads CASSLGLDEQFF. The DNA of the CDR3 is TGCGCCAGCAGCTTGGGATTGGATGAGCAGTTCTTC.

This clonotype was seen many times. A junction end diverges from the germline sequence, so it may reflect a read error. The chain carries TRBV3-1 and TRBJ2-3; D gene unclear. The CDR3 is made up of 12 amino acids. Germline CDR1 and CDR2: LGHDT and YNNKEL (reference sequence). This CDR3 reads CASSPSGDTQYF. For the CDR3, the DNA is TGCGCCAGCAGCCCATCCGGGGATACGCAGTATTTT.

J is TRBJ2-3 and V is TRBV7-2; 11 bases are a match to TRBD2. Trimming took 3 bases from V and 4 from J; bases not matched to a gene: 6. Per germline, CDR1 SGHTA and CDR2 FQGNSA. The CDR3 extends over 16 amino acids. CDR3 protein: CASSFGLAGTSDTQYF. CDR3 nucleotides: TGTGCCAGCAGCTTCGGACTAGCGGGTACCTCAGATACGCAGTATTTT.

The chain carries TRBV24-1 and TRBJ2-1; 8 bases match TRBD2. V lost 3 bases, J lost 4 bases, and 10 bases stayed unmatched. The CDR3 has 17 amino acids. The germline V gene has CDR1 KGHDR and CDR2 SFDVKD. Written as DNA, the CDR3 is TGTGCCACCAGTGATCTTCCTATAGCGGGAAAATACAATGAGCAGTTCTTC. It codes for CATSDLPIAGKYNEQFF.

The CDR3 sequence is CASSLTGAFGYTF. The CDR3 nucleotides read TGTGCCAGCAGCCTCACAGGGGCCTTCGGCTACACCTTC. The chain links TRBV6-1 to TRBJ1-2, with TRBD1 matching 7 bases. CDR3 length: 13 amino acids. The V gene's germline CDR1 is MNHNS and CDR2 SASEGT. J was trimmed by 8 bases and V by 6 bases; bases with no gene match: 9.

This clonotype was observed a handful of times. The chain is built from TRBV5-4 and TRBJ2-3; 7 nucleotides line up with TRBD2. The CDR3 has 15 residues. Germline lookup yields CDR1 SGHNT and CDR2 YYREEE (reference sequence). Trimming at V came to 1 base and at J to 7 bases, leaving 9 bases not matched to a gene. The CDR3 coding sequence is TGTGCCAGCAGCTTGTCGGCTAGCGGACCGTATACGCAGTATTTT. Its translation is CASSLSASGPYTQYF. The full variable domain, with the rest looked up from reference TRBV5-4 and TRBJ2-3, is ETGVTQSPTHLIKTRGQQVTLRCSSQSGHNTVSWYQQALGQGPQFIFQYYREEENGRGNFPPRFSGLQFPNYSSELNVNALELDDSALYLCASSLSASGPYTQYFGPGTRLTVL.

The rearrangement joins TRBV29-1 to TRBJ2-5; a weak D match, TRBD2 (6 bases). V was pared by 8 bases and J by 5 bases, with 12 bases between. This CDR3 contains 11 residues. Germline CDR1 SQVTM, CDR2 ANQGSEA. In DNA, the CDR3 is TGCAGCAGTTATCTAGCGGAGACCCAGTACTTC. It codes for CSSYLAETQYF.

This rearrangement joins TRBV12-3 or TRBV12-4 to TRBJ1-1, with TRBD1 as a possible D gene (6 bases). Trimming pared 5 bases from V and 1 base from J, leaving 17 bases between. The CDR3 has 16 amino acids. This chain's CDR3 is CASSPLGRGPNTEAFF. CDR3 coding DNA: TGTGCCAGCAGTCCCCTCGGACGGGGGCCGAACACTGAAGCTTTCTTT.

In its sample, this clonotype was seen a few times. This sequence joins TRBV12-3 or TRBV12-4 and TRBJ1-4; D uncertain. The CDR3 consists of 16 residues. V was clipped by 6 bases and J by 7 bases, with 21 bases between them. The CDR3 is CASSRDGPLLGEKLFF. The CDR3 DNA is TGTGCCAGCAGCCGAGACGGACCCCTATTGGGTGAAAAACTGTTTTTT.

The chain carries TRBV20-1 and TRBJ1-1; D perhaps matches TRBD1 (5 bases). Germline lookup yields CDR1 DFQATT and CDR2 SNEGSKA (reference sequence). V dropped 6 bases and J dropped 0 bases, with 17 bases sitting between them. The CDR3 runs to 15 residues. The CDR3 protein is CSAGGGDGMNTEAFF. CDR3 DNA sequence: TGCAGTGCCGGGGGGGGGGACGGCATGAACACTGAAGCTTTCTTT.

This clonotype was seen only a few times. The V gene is TRBV10-3, the J gene TRBJ2-1; D is ambiguous. This CDR3 comprises 13 residues. Germline CDR1 ENHRY, CDR2 SYGVKD. V was clipped by 6 bases and J by 7 bases, with 13 bases between them. The CDR3 loop reads CAIRPPKENEQFF. The DNA of the CDR3 is TGTGCCATCAGACCTCCAAAGGAAAATGAGCAGTTCTTC.